This paragraph reports one T cell receptor beta chain. This record comes from a study of cytomegalovirus exposure and HLA in healthy donors. The CDR3 loop spans 16 amino acids. V was pared by 0 bases and J by 3 bases, with 3 bases of the junction left unmatched. The germline V gene has CDR1 SGHTA and CDR2 FQGNSA. PCR amplification relied on 60 Vbeta primers (plus 13 Jbeta primers). TCRdb's table, derived via immunoSEQ multiplex PCR, lists solely in-frame clones and lacks some. The table records under 200,000 clones, roughly 80% of them present only once. The sequence came from a female donor in good health and CMV-seronegative. Sequencing input: PBMCs. The chain joins TRBV7-2 to TRBJ1-5; 9 bases align to TRBD1. The CDR3 sequence is CASSLAQGAINQPQHF. The CDR3 DNA follows: TGTGCCAGCAGCTTAGCACAGGGGGCGATCAATCAGCCCCAGCATTTT.